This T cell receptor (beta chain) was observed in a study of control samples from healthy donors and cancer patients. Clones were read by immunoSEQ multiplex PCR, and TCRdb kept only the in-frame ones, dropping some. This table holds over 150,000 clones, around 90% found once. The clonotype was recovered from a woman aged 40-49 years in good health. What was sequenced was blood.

The CDR3 is CASSFGQPNQPQHF. The DNA for the CDR3 is TGCGCCAGCAGCTTTGGGCAGCCCAATCAGCCCCAGCATTTT. This chain joins TRBV5-1 and TRBJ1-5, with D unclear. The CDR3 extends over 14 amino acids. Trimming left V 2 bases short and J 3 bases short, with 9 bases between. The V gene's germline CDR1 is SGHRS and CDR2 YFSETQ.